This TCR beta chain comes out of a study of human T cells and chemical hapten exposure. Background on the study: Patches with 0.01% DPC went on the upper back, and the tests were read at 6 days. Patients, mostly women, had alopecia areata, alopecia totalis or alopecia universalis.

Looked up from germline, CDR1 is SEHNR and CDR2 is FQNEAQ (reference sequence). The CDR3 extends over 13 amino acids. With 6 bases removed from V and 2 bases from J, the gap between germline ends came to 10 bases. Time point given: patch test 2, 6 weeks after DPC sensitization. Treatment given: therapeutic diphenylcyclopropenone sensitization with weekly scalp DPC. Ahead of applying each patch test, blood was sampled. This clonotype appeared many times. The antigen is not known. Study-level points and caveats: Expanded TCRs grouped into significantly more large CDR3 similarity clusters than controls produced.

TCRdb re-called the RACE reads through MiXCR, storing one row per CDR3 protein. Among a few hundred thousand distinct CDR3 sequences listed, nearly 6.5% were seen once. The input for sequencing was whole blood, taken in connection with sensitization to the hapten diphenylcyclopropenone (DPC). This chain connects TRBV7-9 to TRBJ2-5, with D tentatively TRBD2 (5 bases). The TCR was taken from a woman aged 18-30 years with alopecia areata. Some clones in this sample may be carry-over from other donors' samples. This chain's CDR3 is CASRRGSQETQYF. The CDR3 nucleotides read TGTGCCAGCAGAAGAGGGAGTCAAGAGACCCAGTACTTC.